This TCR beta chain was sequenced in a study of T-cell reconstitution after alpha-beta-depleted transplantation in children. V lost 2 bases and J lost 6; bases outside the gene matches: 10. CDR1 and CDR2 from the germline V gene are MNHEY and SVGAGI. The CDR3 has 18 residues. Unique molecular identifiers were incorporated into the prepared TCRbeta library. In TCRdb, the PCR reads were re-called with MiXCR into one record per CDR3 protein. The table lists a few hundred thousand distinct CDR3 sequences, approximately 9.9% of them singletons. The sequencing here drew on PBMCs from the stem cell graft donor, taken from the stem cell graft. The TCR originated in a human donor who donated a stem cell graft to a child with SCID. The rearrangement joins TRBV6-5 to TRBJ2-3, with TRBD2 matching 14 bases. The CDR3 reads CASSYTGLAGGGGDTQYF. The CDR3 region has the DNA TGTGCCAGCAGTTACACCGGACTAGCGGGGGGTGGTGGGGATACGCAGTATTTT.